Shown below are 7 T cell receptor beta chains from a single sample sequenced in a study of identical twins. One entry per CDR3 protein, called by TCRdb with MiXCR from the 5' RACE reads. This table holds nearly 200,000 distinct CDR3 sequences, approximately 15% found once. These sequences were also reported in another study, on T cells expressing NK-cell markers.

Sequencing was done on a sample of CD8+ T cells sorted from blood. The receptors shown here come from a woman between 18 and 29 years old in good health.

In regard to this clonotype: The missing conserved phenylalanine or tryptophan at the end of this CDR3 makes a read error likely. J is TRBJ2-1 and V is TRBV12-3 or TRBV12-4, with D perhaps TRBD1 (6 bases). V lost 2 bases and J lost 7, with 12 bases in between. CDR3 length equals 14 residues. CDR3 DNA sequence: TGTGCCAGCAGTTTACAGGGGTTGGTAAATGAGCAGTTCCTC. It translates to CASSLQGLVNEQFL.

The chain is built from TRBV7-9 and TRBJ2-3, with D possibly TRBD1 on 7 matching bases. CDR3 length equals 17 residues. From germline, CDR1 is SEHNR and CDR2 FQNEAQ (reference sequence). V lost 3 bases to trimming and J lost 1 base, with 17 bases between them. The CDR3 here is CASSFPGGSSGTDTQYF. Written as DNA, the CDR3 is TGTGCCAGCAGCTTTCCAGGGGGGTCGAGCGGCACAGATACGCAGTATTTT.

The V gene is TRBV20-1, the J gene TRBJ2-1; D is unclear. CDR1 and CDR2 from the germline V gene are DFQATT and SNEGSKA (reference sequence). This CDR3 is 16 amino acids long. V lost 0 bases and J lost 2, with 14 bases in between. CDR3 in amino acids: CSARDKGFSAYNEQFF. In DNA form, the CDR3 reads TGCAGTGCTAGAGATAAGGGCTTCTCGGCCTACAATGAGCAGTTCTTC.

This clonotype was detected a few times. Here the CDR3 reads CASSLGGLAPPYNEQFF. The CDR3 coding sequence is TGTGCCAGCAGCTTAGGGGGGTTAGCGCCTCCCTACAATGAGCAGTTCTTC. The gene calls are TRBV7-2 and TRBJ2-1; D tentatively reads TRBD1 or TRBD2 (5 bases each). CDR1 and CDR2 (germline): SGHTA, FQGNSA. V was trimmed by 1 base and J by 2 bases, leaving 15 bases between them. CDR3 size: 17 residues.

J is TRBJ2-1 and V is TRBV27, with D perhaps TRBD1 or TRBD2 (5 bases each). Trimming stripped 9 bases from V and 5 bases from J, with 17 bases between. Germline loops: CDR1 MNHEY, CDR2 SMNVEV (reference sequence). The CDR3 contains 14 residues. CDR3 coding DNA: TGTGCCAGTAACCGGGACCCGACACACAATGAGCAGTTCTTC. It translates to CASNRDPTHNEQFF.

This chain connects TRBV30 to TRBJ2-6; a weak D match, TRBD2 (5 bases). Between the trimmed V and J ends, which lost 1 base and 7 bases, there was a span of 14 bases. The germline CDR1 and CDR2 sequences are GTSNPN and SVGIG (reference sequence). The CDR3 is 15 residues long. The CDR3 sequence: CAWSGAPGSANVLTF. CDR3 sequence (DNA): TGTGCCTGGAGTGGGGCCCCGGGAAGTGCCAACGTCCTGACTTTC.

This clonotype showed up many times. This chain links TRBV29-1 with TRBJ1-2; D may be TRBD1 (5 bases). Between the trimmed V and J ends, which lost 2 bases and 6 bases, there was a span of 7 bases. Germline lookup yields CDR1 SQVTM and CDR2 ANQGSEA. CDR3 length: 11 amino acids. CDR3 residues: CSVETRDGYTF. CDR3 sequence (DNA): TGCAGCGTTGAAACCAGGGATGGCTACACCTTC. The variable domain in full, completed from reference TRBV29-1 and TRBJ1-2, reads SAVISQKPSRDICQRGTSLTIQCQVDSQVTMMFWYRQQPGQSLTLIATANQGSEATYESGFVIDKFPISRPNLTFSTLTVSNMSPEDSSIYLCSVETRDGYTFGSGTRLTVV.